The clone carrying this TCR beta chain showed up many times. The antigen is undetermined. Via MiXCR, TCRdb re-called the reads, giving one row per CDR3 protein. The sample contains 250,000 to 350,000 distinct CDR3 sequences, about 23% of which appear only once. These data belong to a study of T cell repertoires in cytomegalovirus infection. Overall study: Based on public TCR beta signatures, there were indications of CMV infection and of a matching HLA type. Study outcomes and limitations: People with CMV and the relevant HLA were identified by cumulative public TCR beta family frequency. The ex vivo response was dominated by HLA-C-restricted CMV-specific TCR beta clonotypes.

Trimming shortened V by 0 bases and J by 8 bases, and 16 bases separated the two germline ends. Germline V gene lookup returns CDR1 LGHNA and CDR2 YSLEER. This CDR3 is 15 amino acids long. The gene calls are TRBV4-3 and TRBJ1-1; no reliable D call. This receptor was taken from a human donor in good health (CMV status not recorded). Some clones in this sample may be carry-over from other donors' samples. The sample comprised PBMCs. The CDR3 reads CASSQDQRPTAEAFF. The CDR3 DNA is TGCGCCAGCAGCCAAGATCAGAGACCTACTGCCGAAGCTTTCTTT.